The 24 T cell receptor beta chains presented below share a single source sample, sequenced in a study of OX40 agonist ivuxolimab in advanced cancers. The protocol was immunoSEQ multiplex PCR, while the TCRdb copy is restricted to in-frame clones and leaves out a portion. The sample consists of approximately 52,000 clones, about 88% of them appearing once. Sequenced here: CD4+ or CD8+ T cells sorted from blood, sampled in a trial of the OX40 agonist ivuxolimab. The receptors were gathered from an adult with an advanced solid tumor such as melanoma, head and neck, liver or kidney cancer.

This clone has just a few counts. This rearrangement joins TRBV5-4 to TRBJ2-7; 10 bases agree with TRBD2. The CDR3 spans 15 residues. Germline trimming cut 3 bases from V and 1 base from J; bases unmatched to any gene: 4. Germline V gives CDR1 SGHNT, CDR2 YYREEE (reference sequence). The CDR3 DNA follows: TGTGCCAGCAGCTCCGGGACTAGCGTTTCCTACGAGCAGTACTTC. It codes for CASSSGTSVSYEQYF.

This clone turned up a few times. The V and J genes are TRBV5-4 and TRBJ2-3; TRBD2 might be the D (5 bases). This CDR3 is 11 amino acids long. Looked up from germline, CDR1 is SGHNT and CDR2 is YYREEE (reference sequence). V lost 6 bases to trimming and J lost 5 bases, with 7 bases between them. The CDR3 reads CASKEEDTQYF. CDR3 sequence (DNA): TGTGCCAGCAAGGAGGAAGATACGCAGTATTTT. The full variable domain, its missing parts supplied by reference TRBV5-4 and TRBJ2-3, is ETGVTQSPTHLIKTRGQQVTLRCSSQSGHNTVSWYQQALGQGPQFIFQYYREEENGRGNFPPRFSGLQFPNYSSELNVNALELDDSALYLCASKEEDTQYFGPGTRLTVL.

V is TRBV4-1 and J is TRBJ2-3; no reliable D call. The CDR3 runs to 16 residues. Germline lookup yields CDR1 MGHRA and CDR2 YSYEKL. Trimming took 0 bases from V and 1 from J, leaving 11 bases between them. CDR3 protein: CASSQEPGSRTDTQYF. The CDR3 nucleotides read TGCGCCAGCAGCCAAGAACCCGGTTCTCGCACAGATACGCAGTATTTT.

This clone showed up just a few times. The chain is built from TRBV19 and TRBJ2-7; D remains unclear. V lost 3 bases and J 3 bases, leaving 9 bases between the germline ends. The germline CDR1 and CDR2 sequences are LNHDA and SQIVND (reference sequence). CDR3 length equals 13 residues. CDR3 sequence reads: CASSINHDYEQYF. The CDR3 DNA is TGTGCCAGTAGTATCAACCACGACTACGAGCAGTACTTC.

Notes on this clone: This sample includes further DNA sequences coding for the same CDR3. The gene calls are TRBV7-9 and TRBJ2-7; D gene ambiguous. CDR3 length: 11 residues. CDR1 SEHNR and CDR2 FQNEAQ come from the germline V gene (reference sequence). V lost 5 bases and J 1 base, leaving 3 bases between the germline ends. The CDR3 reads CASSLSYEQYF. The CDR3 region has the DNA TGTGCCAGCAGCCTTTCCTACGAGCAGTACTTC. The full variable domain, with the rest looked up from reference TRBV7-9 and TRBJ2-7, is DTGVSQNPRHKITKRGQNVTFRCDPISEHNRLYWYRQTLGQGPEFLTYFQNEAQLEKSRLLSDRFSAERPKGSFSTLEIQRTEQGDSAMYLCASSLSYEQYFGPGTRLTVT.

By sample share, this clone is medium-sized. The chain carries TRBV19 and TRBJ2-3, with 8 bases lining up with TRBD1. This CDR3 spans 14 amino acids. Germline V lookup: CDR1 LNHDA, CDR2 SQIVND (reference sequence). The V gene end was trimmed by 3 bases and the J gene end by 6 bases; junction bases not matched to a gene: 5. CDR3 coding DNA: TGTGCCAGTAGTATTCCCAGGGGGCTCGATACGCAGTATTTT. This translates into CASSIPRGLDTQYF.

This chain joins TRBV28 and TRBJ2-3; TRBD1 agrees at 8 bases. V dropped 5 bases and J dropped 2; count of bases not matched to a gene: 9. The CDR3 has 16 residues. Germline V lookup: CDR1 MDHEN, CDR2 SYDVKM. CDR3 bases: TGTGCCAGCAGTGGGACAGGCTACCTTTCCACAGATACGCAGTATTTT. It yields the protein CASSGTGYLSTDTQYF.

In its sample, this clone was seen a few times. The V and J genes are TRBV5-1 and TRBJ2-1, with 8 bases aligning to TRBD2. V shed 5 bases and J 3 bases; nucleotides not matched to a gene: 7. Germline V gene lookup returns CDR1 SGHRS and CDR2 YFSETQ. The CDR3 consists of 15 residues. DNA for the CDR3: TGCGCCAGCAGACCGCCGGGGGGGAACTACAATGAGCAGTTCTTC. It translates to CASRPPGGNYNEQFF.

J is TRBJ2-3 and V is TRBV2; 9 nucleotides match TRBD2. With V trimmed by 3 bases and J by 5 bases, 0 bases remained unmatched. CDR3 length: 13 residues. The germline V gene has CDR1 SNHLY and CDR2 FYNNEI. In DNA, the CDR3 is TGTGCCAGCAGTGAGCGGGGGGGAGATACGCAGTATTTT. Encoded protein: CASSERGGDTQYF.

V and J are TRBV15 and TRBJ2-1; TRBD1 matches at 7 bases. The CDR3 has 15 amino acids. The germline gives CDR1 LNHNV, CDR2 YYDKDF (reference sequence). V was pared by 4 bases and J by 2 bases, with 5 bases of the junction left unmatched. CDR3 DNA sequence: TGTGCCACCAGCACCGGAGGACAGGCCTACAATGAGCAGTTCTTC. It is translated as CATSTGGQAYNEQFF.

The chain is built from TRBV7-8 and TRBJ2-7, with D uncertain. V gave up 2 bases and J gave up 1 base, with 6 bases separating them. The germline CDR1 and CDR2 sequences are SGHVS and FQNEAQ. The CDR3 is 13 amino acids. The CDR3 DNA follows: TGTGCCAGCAGCTTATTGCGGTCCTACGAGCAGTACTTC. Translating gives CASSLLRSYEQYF. Looking up the rest from reference TRBV7-8 and TRBJ2-7 gives the full variable domain: GAGVSQSPRYKVAKRGQDVALRCDPISGHVSLFWYQQALGQGPEFLTYFQNEAQLDKSGLPSDRFFAERPEGSVSTLKIQRTQQEDSAVYLCASSLLRSYEQYFGPGTRLTVT.

This sequence joins TRBV6-1 and TRBJ1-2, with D perhaps TRBD1 (5 bases). Trimming pared 2 bases from V and 1 base from J, leaving 5 bases between. The CDR3 has 13 amino acids. Per germline, CDR1 MNHNS and CDR2 SASEGT. The CDR3 loop reads CASSEQGNYGYTF. For the CDR3, the DNA is TGTGCCAGCAGTGAACAGGGTAACTATGGCTACACCTTC.

The J gene is TRBJ2-5, the V gene TRBV9; D is perhaps TRBD2 (6 bases). The CDR3 spans 15 residues. The V end was cut by 4 bases, the J end by 5 bases, with 18 bases between. Germline V gene data show CDR1 as SGDLS and CDR2 as YYNGEE. The CDR3 loop is CASSPPPAGMETQYF. The CDR3 DNA reads as TGTGCCAGCAGCCCACCCCCGGCGGGAATGGAGACCCAGTACTTC.

This clone appeared once. The J gene is TRBJ2-3, the V gene TRBV29-1; D tentatively fits TRBD1 or TRBD2 (5 bases each). Germline CDR1 and CDR2: SQVTM and ANQGSEA. With 6 bases removed from V and 1 base from J, the gap between germline ends came to 8 bases. The CDR3 totals 12 residues. CDR3 protein: CSVLGGTDTQYF. CDR3 nucleotides: TGCAGCGTACTAGGGGGCACAGATACGCAGTATTTT.

The rearrangement joins TRBV14 to TRBJ2-3; no clear D. Trimming left V 5 bases short and J 1 base short, with 7 bases between. The CDR3 spans 13 residues. Germline CDR1 SGHDN, CDR2 FVKESK. The CDR3 nucleotides are TGTGCCAGCAGCAGAAGTGGCACAGATACGCAGTATTTT. It is translated as CASSRSGTDTQYF.

The CDR3 spells CASSLSQNEQFF. For the CDR3, the DNA is TGTGCCAGCAGTTTATCCCAGAATGAGCAGTTCTTC. This rearrangement joins TRBV28 to TRBJ2-1; no reliable D call. The CDR3 length is 12 residues. Germline loops: CDR1 MDHEN, CDR2 SYDVKM. The V end was cut by 1 base, the J end by 7 bases, with 5 bases between.

The chain has TRBV18 and TRBJ1-2; D gene ambiguous. The CDR3 sequence is 13 residues long. The ends were cut back, 3 bases at V and 5 bases at J, with 10 bases in the middle. Germline CDR1 is KGHSH and CDR2 is LQKENI. Written as DNA, the CDR3 is TGTGCCAGCTCACCCGGCAGCTTATATGGCTACACCTTC. Translated: CASSPGSLYGYTF.

The chain recombines TRBV6-6 with TRBJ2-1, with D hard to call. Germline CDR1 reads MNHNY; CDR2 reads SVGAGI (reference sequence). V dropped 5 bases and J dropped 10 bases, with 15 bases sitting between them. The CDR3 has 13 amino acids. In DNA, the CDR3 is TGTGCCAGCAGTCCCGACCCAGCGTGGGAGCAGTTCTTC. The encoded protein is CASSPDPAWEQFF.

This chain connects TRBV5-1 to TRBJ2-7, with D perhaps TRBD2 (6 bases). V was cut by 1 base and J by 0 bases, with 11 bases left in between. Germline CDR1 is SGHRS and CDR2 is YFSETQ. The CDR3 spans 15 residues. This CDR3 is CASSLIGGTSYEQYF. As DNA, the CDR3 is TGCGCCAGCAGCTTGATTGGGGGGACCTCCTACGAGCAGTACTTC.

The V and J genes are TRBV28 and TRBJ1-1; the D is unclear. The CDR3 totals 15 residues. Germline V CDR1 and CDR2: MDHEN, SYDVKM. The ends were cut back, 5 bases at V and 1 base at J, with 14 bases in the middle. The CDR3 here is CASSPQVGRNTEAFF. The CDR3 DNA reads TGTGCCAGCAGTCCTCAGGTGGGCCGGAACACTGAAGCTTTCTTT.

As to this clone: This sequence may be a read error, since a much larger clone differs from it by one base. Within the sample, other DNA sequences also encode this same CDR3. The chain has TRBV19 and TRBJ1-1; 7 bases agree with TRBD1. Per the germline V gene, CDR1 is LNHDA and CDR2 is SQIVND (reference sequence). The CDR3 runs to 13 residues. The CDR3 nucleotides read TGCGCCAGTAGATCAGGGGGAGACACTGAAGCTTTCTTT. As protein: CASRSGGDTEAFF.

V usage is TRBV25-1 and J usage is TRBJ2-1, with D possibly TRBD1 on 8 matching bases. This CDR3 comprises 16 residues. Per germline, CDR1 MGHDK and CDR2 SYGVNS. Trimming removed 4 bases at V and 3 bases at J, with 16 bases between. CDR3 in amino acids: CASSASQGDYYNEQFF. As DNA, the CDR3 is TGTGCCAGCAGTGCTTCACAGGGGGACTACTACAATGAGCAGTTCTTC. Full variable domain (remainder filled in from reference TRBV25-1 and TRBJ2-1): EADIYQTPRYLVIGTGKKITLECSQTMGHDKMYWYQQDPGMELHLIHYSYGVNSTEKGDLSSESTVSRIRTEHFPLTLESARPSHTSQYLCASSASQGDYYNEQFFGPGTRLTVL.

This chain joins TRBV2 and TRBJ1-5, with D possibly being TRBD1 (5 bases). The CDR3 is made up of 13 amino acids. Germline CDR1 is SNHLY and CDR2 is FYNNEI. V was pared by 6 bases and J by 7 bases, with 13 bases between. The CDR3 loop is CASRGTPGQPQHF. CDR3 bases: TGTGCCAGCAGAGGGACGCCTGGGCAGCCCCAGCATTTT.

As regards this clone: The same CDR3 is also encoded by other DNA sequences in this sample. The chain links TRBV6-5 to TRBJ2-7; 7 positions agree with TRBD1. Germline assignment: CDR1 MNHEY and CDR2 SVGAGI. The CDR3 contains 14 residues. Unmatched junction bases numbered 11, after V lost 6 bases and J lost 6 bases. CDR3 bases: TGTGCCAGCAGGGGGACAGCTCTAGGGGGCGAGCAGTACTTC. Translation gives CASRGTALGGEQYF.